The next 9 T cell receptor beta chains were all read from a single sample in a study of blood T cell repertoires in COVID-19. Using immunoSEQ multiplex PCR, the repertoire was profiled, and TCRdb retains in-frame clones only, with some absent. The table has over 75,000 clones, 80% to 90% seen once; the top ten hold 2.1%. The specimen sequenced was peripheral blood. These TCRs come from a man in his forties or fifties with COVID-19, enrolled during active disease.

The rearrangement joins TRBV6-4 to TRBJ2-6, with a weak D call TRBD2 (5 bases). The CDR3 spans 15 residues. CDR1 and CDR2 from the germline V gene are MRHNA and SNTAGT. The V and J ends lost 2 bases and 2 bases respectively, with 7 bases between them. The CDR3 region has the DNA TGTGCCAGCAGTGACGAGCGGACTGGGGCCAACGTCCTGACTTTC. It specifies CASSDERTGANVLTF.

V and J are TRBV28 and TRBJ2-7; 8 bases are a match to TRBD1. V shed 5 bases and J 7 bases; nucleotides not matched to a gene: 7. The CDR3 length is 13 residues. Germline V lookup: CDR1 MDHEN, CDR2 SYDVKM. This chain's CDR3 is CASSLQGVGEQYF. In DNA, the CDR3 is TGTGCCAGCAGTCTACAGGGGGTAGGGGAGCAGTACTTC.

CDR3 nucleotides: TGCGCCAGCAGCCGGAGCAGGGTTCAGGACGAGCAGTACTTC. It translates to CASSRSRVQDEQYF. The chain links TRBV5-1 to TRBJ2-7, with a possible D match to TRBD1 (5 bases). Germline V gene lookup returns CDR1 SGHRS and CDR2 YFSETQ. CDR3 length equals 14 residues. Deletions cut 4 bases from V and 5 bases from J, with 16 bases between.

This chain uses TRBV7-2 with TRBJ2-6, with 11 bases identical to TRBD1. V was clipped by 4 bases and J by 10 bases; unmatched bases: 9. The CDR3 has 16 residues. Germline CDR1 reads SGHTA; CDR2 reads FQGNSA. The DNA for the CDR3 is TGTGCCAGCAGCTCCGCCGGGACAGGGGGAGCGAACGTCCTGACTTTC. Protein: CASSSAGTGGANVLTF.

This clone was observed a handful of times. The rearrangement joins TRBV19 to TRBJ2-7, with TRBD2 matching 7 bases. This CDR3 is 15 amino acids long. V shed 7 bases and J 2 bases; nucleotides not matched to a gene: 11. Germline CDR1 is LNHDA and CDR2 is SQIVND (reference sequence). In nucleotides, the CDR3 is TGTGCCAGTACTCCGAAGATGGGGGGGACCTACGAGCAGTACTTC. Protein: CASTPKMGGTYEQYF.

The CDR3 sequence is CSASPGGRMYTDTQYF. The DNA of the CDR3 is TGCAGTGCTAGTCCCGGCGGCCGGATGTACACAGATACGCAGTATTTT. The chain joins TRBV20-1 to TRBJ2-3; D unresolved. The V end lost 3 bases, the J end lost 2 bases, and 18 bases lay between the germline ends. The germline gives CDR1 DFQATT, CDR2 SNEGSKA (reference sequence). The CDR3 is made up of 16 amino acids.

The gene calls are TRBV5-8 and TRBJ1-2; 10 bases are a match to TRBD1. The CDR3 loop spans 15 amino acids. The germline V gene has CDR1 SGHTS and CDR2 YDEGEE. V lost 6 bases, J lost 4 bases, and 9 bases stayed unmatched. For the CDR3, the DNA is TGTGCCAGCACCCCCGGGACAGGGGCCACCTATGGCTACACCTTC. This gives the protein CASTPGTGATYGYTF.

This chain uses TRBV4-1 with TRBJ2-7; 7 bases are shared with TRBD1. Per the germline V gene, CDR1 is MGHRA and CDR2 is YSYEKL. This CDR3 is built from 15 residues. The J segment lost 6 bases and the V segment lost 1 base, leaving 9 bases of the junction unmatched. CDR3 DNA: TGCGCCAGCAGCCAAGGAAGGGGGCATCCCTTCGAGCAGTACTTC. It yields the protein CASSQGRGHPFEQYF.

CDR3 amino acids: CAISESGGSRAFF. For the CDR3, the DNA is TGTGCCATCAGTGAGTCGGGGGGATCCAGAGCTTTCTTT. The genes are TRBV10-3 and TRBJ1-1, with a weak D call TRBD1 (5 bases). The germline gives CDR1 ENHRY, CDR2 SYGVKD. The CDR3 is made up of 13 amino acids. Trimming stripped 0 bases from V and 10 bases from J, with 12 bases between.